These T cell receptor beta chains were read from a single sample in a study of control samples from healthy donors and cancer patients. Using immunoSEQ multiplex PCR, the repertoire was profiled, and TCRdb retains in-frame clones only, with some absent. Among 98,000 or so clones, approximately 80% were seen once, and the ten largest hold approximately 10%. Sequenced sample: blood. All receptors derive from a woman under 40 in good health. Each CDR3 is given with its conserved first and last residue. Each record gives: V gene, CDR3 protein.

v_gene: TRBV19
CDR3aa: CASSIVINTEAFF

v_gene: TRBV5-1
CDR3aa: CASSLAGSGRETQYF

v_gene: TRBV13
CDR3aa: CASSLAIYNEQFF

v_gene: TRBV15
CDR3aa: CATSRNYRESQPQHF

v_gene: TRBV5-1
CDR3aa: CASSWGLGDQYF

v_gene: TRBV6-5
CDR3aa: CASSLDDRVPGELFF

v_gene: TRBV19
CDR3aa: CASPMGGSYEQYF

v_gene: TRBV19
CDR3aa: CASSRGYDGYTF

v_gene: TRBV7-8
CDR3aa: CASTRTEMNTEAFF

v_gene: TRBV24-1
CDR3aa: CATSDSTTGGWEAFF

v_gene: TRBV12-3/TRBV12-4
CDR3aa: CASSPGQKNIQYF

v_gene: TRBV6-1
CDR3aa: CASSEGWGATNQPQHF

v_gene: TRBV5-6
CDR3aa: CASSSPTRDSNEKLFF

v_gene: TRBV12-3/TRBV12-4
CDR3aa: CASSLRGPETQYF

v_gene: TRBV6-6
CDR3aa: CASSPIGLAGAQSSYNEQFF

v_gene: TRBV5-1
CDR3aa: CASSLTRVPYYEQYF

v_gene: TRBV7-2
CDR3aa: CASSLGQGYGYTF

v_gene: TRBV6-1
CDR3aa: CASSEAGFVETQYF

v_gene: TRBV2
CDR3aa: CASSADRGTGEQYF

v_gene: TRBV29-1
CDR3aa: CSVAPSGANVLTF

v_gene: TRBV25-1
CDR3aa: CASSELGGIYTEAFF

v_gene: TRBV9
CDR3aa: CASSFRGAGVTTGELFF

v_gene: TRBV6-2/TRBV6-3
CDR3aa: CASSETGLNQPQHF

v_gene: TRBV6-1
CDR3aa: CASSENDWGYGYTF

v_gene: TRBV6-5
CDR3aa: CASSYGQTGELFF

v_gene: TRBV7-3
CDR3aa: CASSLLSTDTQYF

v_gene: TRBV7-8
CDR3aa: CASSPGQGARETQYF

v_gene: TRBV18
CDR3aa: CASSPPGQGVGYTF

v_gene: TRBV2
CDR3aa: CASSRDRRTEAFF

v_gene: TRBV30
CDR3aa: CAWSFQETQYF

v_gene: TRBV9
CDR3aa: CASSVADTQYF